This T cell receptor beta chain was sequenced for a study of identical twins. The study's findings and limits: The study drew conclusions from cross-sectional statistical analysis, not from following the same donors. Analyses of zero insertions could, in part, be confounded by invariant MAIT and iNKT cells.

Unique molecular identifiers were present on the cDNA, which also gained a universal primer site by template switching. TCRdb reprocessed the 5' RACE reads with MiXCR, giving one entry per CDR3 protein. Altogether 540,000 or so distinct CDR3 sequences are present, approximately 20% being singletons, with the ten largest covering approximately 0.48%. This clonotype was detected a few times. Its specificity is not known. The data were also submitted as part of a second study, on yellow fever vaccine responses in identical twins.

The specimen was CD4+ T cells sorted from blood. The sequence came from a woman younger than 30 in good health.

The CDR3 sequence: CATSGAFNEQFF. Written as DNA, the CDR3 is TGTGCCACCAGTGGGGCTTTCAATGAGCAGTTCTTC. The J gene is TRBJ2-1, the V gene TRBV24-1; D is unresolved. The CDR3 is 12 residues long. V lost 5 bases to trimming and J lost 6 bases, with 7 bases between them. In germline, CDR1 is KGHDR, CDR2 SFDVKD.